This TCR beta chain was captured in a study of cytomegalovirus exposure and HLA in healthy donors. About the study: An early release of data contained tens of millions of unique TCRs, which came from HLA-typed donors. Findings of the study overall: According to an earlier analysis, most TCR beta V segments yielded productive rearrangements about 90% or about 30% of the time. Among CMV-associated TCR beta chains, most appeared HLA-restricted in a later analysis. Confirmation was obtained in vitro that three CMV-associated chains are specific for CMV antigens.

The CDR3 extends over 17 amino acids. Germline V CDR1 and CDR2: MNHEY, SMNVEV (reference sequence). J lost 8 bases, V lost 4 bases, and 16 bases had no gene match. The PCR was carried out with 60 Vbeta primers and 13 Jbeta primers. TCRdb's table, derived via immunoSEQ multiplex PCR, lists solely in-frame clones and lacks some. Here the sample spans some 140,000 clones, about 61% being singletons. Comments on this clone: Its antigen remains unidentified.

The chain couples TRBV27 to TRBJ2-4, with TRBD2 matching over 8 bases. The clonotype comes from a woman between 40 and 50 years old in good health and CMV-seronegative. The source material was PBMCs. The CDR3 region has the DNA TGTGCCAGCAGTTCCCCGCGGGGGGCAGGGGCGATTGACATTCAGTACTTC. Its protein is CASSSPRGAGAIDIQYF.